These 17 T cell receptor beta chains were sequenced from one sample in a study of T cell responses to AZD1222 COVID-19 vaccine. Using immunoSEQ multiplex PCR, the repertoire was profiled, and TCRdb retains in-frame clones only, with some absent. The sample holds approximately 120,000 clones, 88% seen once. Sequencing used peripheral blood, obtained on day 0 of AZD1222 vaccination. The receptors derive from an adult in good health.

CDR3 protein: CASSEALISGNTIYF. The CDR3 DNA is TGTGCCAGCAGTGAAGCCTTGATCTCTGGAAACACCATATATTTT. This sequence joins TRBV6-1 and TRBJ1-3; D remains ambiguous. CDR1 and CDR2 from the germline V gene are MNHNS and SASEGT. Trimming stripped 0 bases from V and 0 bases from J, with 6 bases between. The CDR3 spans 15 residues.

The chain links TRBV5-1 to TRBJ1-2, with D uncertain. The CDR3 has 13 residues. Looked up from germline, CDR1 is SGHRS and CDR2 is YFSETQ. Trimming removed 0 bases at V and 7 bases at J, with 10 bases between. The CDR3 DNA sequence: TGCGCCAGCAGCTTGGATATAGCGGTTGGCTACACCTTC. Its protein is CASSLDIAVGYTF.

V is TRBV24-1 and J is TRBJ1-5; the match to TRBD1 covers 7 bases. Germline lookup yields CDR1 KGHDR and CDR2 SFDVKD. The CDR3 runs to 15 residues. Losses at the gene ends were 3 bases for V and 4 bases for J; bases not matched to a gene: 5. This chain's CDR3 is CATSDNKGANQPQHF. The CDR3 bases are TGTGCCACCAGTGATAATAAGGGGGCGAATCAGCCCCAGCATTTT.

The sample holds a few counts of this clone. V usage is TRBV29-1 and J usage is TRBJ2-2; TRBD2 matches 11 bases. Germline V gene sequence: CDR1 SQVTM, CDR2 ANQGSEA. The CDR3 runs to 15 residues. Trimming cost V 1 base and J 8 bases; bases outside gene matches: 6. Written as DNA, the CDR3 is TGCAGCGTTGAAGTACTAGCGGGAGTGCAGGGGGAGCTGTTTTTT. This gives the protein CSVEVLAGVQGELFF.

The genes are TRBV9 and TRBJ2-1; D is unclear. The germline V gene encodes CDR1 SGDLS and CDR2 YYNGEE. CDR3 length: 12 amino acids. Trimming shortened V by 3 bases and J by 3 bases, and 4 bases separated the two germline ends. The DNA of the CDR3 is TGTGCCAGCAGCGATAGCTACAATGAGCAGTTCTTC. Translating it yields CASSDSYNEQFF.

The chain links TRBV30 to TRBJ2-7; D possibly corresponds to TRBD1 (6 bases). Germline loops: CDR1 GTSNPN, CDR2 SVGIG (reference sequence). Trimming stripped 2 bases from V and 4 bases from J, with 12 bases between. There are 13 residues in the CDR3. The CDR3 sequence is CAWSTGQLYEQYF. In nucleotides, the CDR3 is TGTGCCTGGAGTACAGGACAGCTATACGAGCAGTACTTC.

V gene TRBV11-2 combines with J gene TRBJ1-1; the D gene is possibly TRBD1 (6 bases). CDR1 and CDR2 (germline): SGHAT, FQNNGV. This CDR3 has 18 amino acids. V was clipped by 7 bases and J by 5 bases, with 29 bases between them. The CDR3, as DNA: TGTGCCAGCACCCCCCCTACGGGGGCACGAAGGCGGAGTACTGAAGCTTTCTTT. It codes for CASTPPTGARRRSTEAFF.

The J gene is TRBJ1-1, the V gene TRBV7-8, with 10 bases identical to TRBD1. With 5 bases clipped from V and 1 base from J, the junction kept 7 bases outside the gene matches. The CDR3 loop spans 16 amino acids. Germline V CDR1 and CDR2: SGHVS, FQNEAQ. The DNA of the CDR3 is TGTGCCAGCAGCAATCGTCGGACAGGGGGGAACACTGAAGCTTTCTTT. It is translated as CASSNRRTGGNTEAFF.

About this clone itself: The identical CDR3 is also encoded by other nucleotide sequences in the sample. V usage is TRBV12-3 or TRBV12-4 and J usage is TRBJ2-7; D remains ambiguous. V lost 2 bases to trimming and J lost 3 bases, with 5 bases between them. CDR3 length: 12 amino acids. CDR3 region: CASSLNYYEQYF. Written as DNA, the CDR3 is TGTGCCAGCAGTTTAAATTACTACGAGCAGTACTTC.

This chain links TRBV29-1 with TRBJ1-2, with 7 bases that match TRBD1. Germline trimming cut 5 bases from V and 7 bases from J; bases unmatched to any gene: 10. The V gene's germline CDR1 is SQVTM and CDR2 ANQGSEA. This CDR3 is 13 amino acids long. This CDR3 reads CSVHPPGQRGYTF. In DNA, the CDR3 is TGCAGCGTTCACCCTCCGGGACAGCGTGGCTACACCTTC.

The chain is built from TRBV19 and TRBJ1-5, with a tentative D call TRBD1 (5 bases). Germline CDR1 reads LNHDA; CDR2 reads SQIVND (reference sequence). CDR3 length: 16 residues. V gave up 5 bases and J gave up 1 base, with 15 bases separating them. The CDR3 coding sequence is TGTGCCAGTAGTTCAGGGCGGGGGAACAGCAATCAGCCCCAGCATTTT. Translating gives CASSSGRGNSNQPQHF.

The chain is built from TRBV11-1 and TRBJ2-1, with 9 bases that match TRBD2. J was trimmed by 10 bases and V by 1 base; bases with no gene match: 2. Per the germline V gene, CDR1 is SGHAT and CDR2 is FQDESV (reference sequence). The CDR3 covers 13 residues. The CDR3 protein is CASSLVLAGEQFF. The CDR3 bases are TGTGCCAGCAGCTTAGTTCTAGCGGGGGAGCAGTTCTTC.

The rearrangement uses TRBV3-1 (or the pseudogene TRBV3-2) and TRBJ2-2; no clear D gene. V lost 2 bases, J lost 4 bases, and 2 bases lay in between. This CDR3 is built from 12 residues. CDR1 and CDR2 from the germline V gene are LGHDT and YNNKEL (reference sequence). DNA of the CDR3: TGTGCCAGCAGCCAACCCACCGGGGAGCTGTTTTTT. Protein: CASSQPTGELFF.

The genes are TRBV2 and TRBJ1-4; 9 bases fit TRBD1. The CDR3 is 14 residues long. Germline V CDR1 and CDR2: SNHLY, FYNNEI. Germline trimming cut 7 bases from V and 8 bases from J; bases unmatched to any gene: 8. CDR3 protein: CASNTQGAKEKLFF. The CDR3 DNA follows: TGTGCCAGCAACACACAGGGGGCCAAAGAAAAACTGTTTTTT. Together with reference TRBV2 and TRBJ1-4, the CDR3 gives the full variable domain: EPEVTQTPSHQVTQMGQEVILRCVPISNHLYFYWYRQILGQKVEFLVSFYNNEISEKSEIFDDQFSVERPDGSNFTLKIRSTKLEDSAMYFCASNTQGAKEKLFFGSGTQLSVL.

The gene calls are TRBV30 and TRBJ1-6; the D gene is possibly TRBD1 (5 bases). Germline CDR1 is GTSNPN and CDR2 is SVGIG (reference sequence). This CDR3 comprises 13 residues. The germline V and J ends were trimmed by 1 base and 13 bases, with 14 bases remaining between them. The CDR3 reads CAWSAGFSFPLHF. DNA of the CDR3: TGTGCCTGGAGTGCAGGGTTTTCTTTCCCCCTCCACTTT.

This clone has just a few counts. DNA of the CDR3: TGTGCCAGCAGGGGGGGAGGCCCTTATGAAAAACTGTTTTTT. Its protein is CASRGGGPYEKLFF. The chain couples TRBV2 to TRBJ1-4; D perhaps matches TRBD1 (5 bases). The CDR3 consists of 14 residues. Germline V gene data show CDR1 as SNHLY and CDR2 as FYNNEI. V lost 6 bases to trimming and J lost 6 bases, with 14 bases between them.

The CDR3 DNA reads TGTGCCAGCAGCGTAGAAAGCAGCGCTGACAATGAGCAGTTCTTC. Its translation is CASSVESSADNEQFF. V and J are TRBV9 and TRBJ2-1; no firm D call. The germline CDR1 and CDR2 sequences are SGDLS and YYNGEE. With 0 bases removed from V and 5 bases from J, the gap between germline ends came to 12 bases. The CDR3 is 15 residues long.